This T cell receptor (beta chain) emerged from a study of shared T cell receptors in the human thymus. Only in-frame clones appear in the TCRdb table, and some are missing; sequencing was by immunoSEQ multiplex PCR. The sample carries over 350,000 clones, 85% to 95% recorded once. V was shortened by 4 bases and J by 2 bases, with 12 bases between the two germline ends. The CDR3 totals 15 residues. Germline CDR1 reads SGHRS; CDR2 reads YFSETQ. This sequence joins TRBV5-1 and TRBJ1-4, with D perhaps TRBD1 (5 bases). The sample taken for sequencing was thymocytes. This sequence was found in a human donor. The CDR3 coding sequence is TGCGCCAGCAGCCCTCGGGGGACTACTAATGAAAAACTGTTTTTT. Amino acids: CASSPRGTTNEKLFF.